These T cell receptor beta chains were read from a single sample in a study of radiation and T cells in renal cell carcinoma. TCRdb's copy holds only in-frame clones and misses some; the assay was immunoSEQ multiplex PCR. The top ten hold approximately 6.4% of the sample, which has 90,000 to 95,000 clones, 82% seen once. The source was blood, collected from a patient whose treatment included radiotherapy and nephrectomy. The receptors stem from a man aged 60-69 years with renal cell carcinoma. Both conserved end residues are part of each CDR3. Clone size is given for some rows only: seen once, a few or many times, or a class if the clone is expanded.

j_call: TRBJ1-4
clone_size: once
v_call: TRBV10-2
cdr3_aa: CASQGNNEKLFF

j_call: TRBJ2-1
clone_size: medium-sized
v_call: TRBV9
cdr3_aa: CASSVFRTSGSSYNEQFF

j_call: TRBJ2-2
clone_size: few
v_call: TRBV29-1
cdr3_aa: CSVGPGTGNTGELFF

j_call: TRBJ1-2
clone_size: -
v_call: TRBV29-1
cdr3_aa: CSVGGVAVTPYGYTF

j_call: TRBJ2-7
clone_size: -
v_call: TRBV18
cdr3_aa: CASSAYTGTGGNEQYF

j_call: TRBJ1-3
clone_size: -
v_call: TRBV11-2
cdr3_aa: CASSLVGDPNSGNTIYF

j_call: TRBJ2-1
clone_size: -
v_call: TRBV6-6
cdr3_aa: CASNWGTSGYNEQFF

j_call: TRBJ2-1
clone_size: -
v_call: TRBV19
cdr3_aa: CASSINPDSYNEQFF

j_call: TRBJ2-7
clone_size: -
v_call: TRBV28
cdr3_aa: CASSLPSREQYF

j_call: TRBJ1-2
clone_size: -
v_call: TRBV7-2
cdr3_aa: CASTLIGPNSYGYTF

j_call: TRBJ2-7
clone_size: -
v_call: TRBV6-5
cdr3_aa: CASSYSLWNSYEQYF

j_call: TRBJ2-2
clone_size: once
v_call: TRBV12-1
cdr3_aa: CASSFSGTGTYFGELFF

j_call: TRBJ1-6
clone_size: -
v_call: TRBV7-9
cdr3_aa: CASSLGSTSSPLHF

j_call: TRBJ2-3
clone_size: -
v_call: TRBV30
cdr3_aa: CAWSVLVPDTQYF

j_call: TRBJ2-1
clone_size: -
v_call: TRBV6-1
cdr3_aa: CASSEWGLPNEQFF

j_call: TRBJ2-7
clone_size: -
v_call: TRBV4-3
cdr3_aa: CASSPWDRGTYEQYF

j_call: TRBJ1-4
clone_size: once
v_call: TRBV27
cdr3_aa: CASSLSRGEGVEKLFF

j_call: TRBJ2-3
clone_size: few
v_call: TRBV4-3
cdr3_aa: CASSQENGDTDTQYF

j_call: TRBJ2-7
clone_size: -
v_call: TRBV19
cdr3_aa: CASSGGRQGIYEQYF

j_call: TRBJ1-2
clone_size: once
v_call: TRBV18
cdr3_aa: CASSPIPGQGYGYTF

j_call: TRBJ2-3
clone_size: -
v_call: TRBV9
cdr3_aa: CASSDWRGGWATDTQYF

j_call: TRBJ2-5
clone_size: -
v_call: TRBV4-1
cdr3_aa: CASSRTSGIQETQYF

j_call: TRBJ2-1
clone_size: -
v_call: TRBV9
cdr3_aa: CASSVGTGGSHNEQFF

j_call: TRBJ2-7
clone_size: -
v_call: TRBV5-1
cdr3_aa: CASSLGTGGSYEQYF

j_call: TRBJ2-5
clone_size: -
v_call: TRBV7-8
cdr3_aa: CASSPYRTSGREETQYF

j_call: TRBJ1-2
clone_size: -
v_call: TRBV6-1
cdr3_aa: CASSEGPGTGNDGYTF

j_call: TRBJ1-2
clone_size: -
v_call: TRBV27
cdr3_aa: CASIKGASVLF

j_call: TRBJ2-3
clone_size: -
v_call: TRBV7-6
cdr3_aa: CASSKTVPAEGTQYF

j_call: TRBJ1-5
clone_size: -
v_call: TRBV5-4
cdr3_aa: CASSLQGNQPQHF

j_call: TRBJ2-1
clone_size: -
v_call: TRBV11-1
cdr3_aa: CASSSKQRPLYNEQFF

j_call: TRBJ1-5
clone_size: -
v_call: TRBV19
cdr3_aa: CATTQFQQNSNQPQHF

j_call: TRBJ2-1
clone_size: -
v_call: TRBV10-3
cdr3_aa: CATAGDLNNEQFF

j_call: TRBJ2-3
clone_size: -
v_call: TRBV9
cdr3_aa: CASSVSSGLSTDTQYF

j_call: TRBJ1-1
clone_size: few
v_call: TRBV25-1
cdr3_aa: CASSENRGGNTEAFF

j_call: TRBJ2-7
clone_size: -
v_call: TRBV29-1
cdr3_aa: CSVEDGDTEQYF

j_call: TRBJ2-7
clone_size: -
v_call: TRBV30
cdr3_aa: CAWSLDYEQYF

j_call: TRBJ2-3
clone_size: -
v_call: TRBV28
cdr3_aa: CASSSVLGTDTQYF

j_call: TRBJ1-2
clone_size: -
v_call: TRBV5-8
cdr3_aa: CASRAAGALRGYTF

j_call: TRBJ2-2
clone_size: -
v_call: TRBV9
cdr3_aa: CASSPETSWTGELFF

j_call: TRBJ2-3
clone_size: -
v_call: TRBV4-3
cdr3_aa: CASSPGLIRTDTQYF